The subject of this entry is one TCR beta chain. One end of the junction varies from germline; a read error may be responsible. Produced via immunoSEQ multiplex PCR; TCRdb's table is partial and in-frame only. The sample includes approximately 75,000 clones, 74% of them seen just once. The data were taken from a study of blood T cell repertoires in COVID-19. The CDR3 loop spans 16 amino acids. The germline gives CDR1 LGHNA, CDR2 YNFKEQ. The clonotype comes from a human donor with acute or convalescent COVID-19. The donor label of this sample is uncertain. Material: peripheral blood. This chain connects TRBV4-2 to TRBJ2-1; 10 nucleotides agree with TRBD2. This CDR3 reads CASSPNPSGSYNGQFF. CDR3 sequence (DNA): TGTGCCAGCAGCCCCAATCCTAGCGGGAGCTACAATGGGCAGTTCTTC.